This T cell receptor beta chain is from a study of shared clonotypes between healthy human individuals. Findings and limits, study-wide: Researchers found naive subsets generally carried larger estimated richness than memory subsets. A handful of donors shared roughly 5% of their naive CD4 clonotypes.

Using immunoSEQ multiplex PCR, the repertoire was profiled, and TCRdb retains in-frame clones only, with some absent. The sample contains around 600,000 clones, more than 95% of which appear only once. Comment on this clone: What it binds is unknown.

CDR3 length: 14 amino acids. The germline gives CDR1 MNHEY, CDR2 SVGAGI. V lost 6 bases to trimming and J lost 3 bases; unmatched junction nucleotides: 5. The V call is TRBV6-5, the J call TRBJ1-5; 7 bases map to TRBD1. The sample taken for sequencing was naive CD4+ T cells sorted from blood. Specified subset: CD45RA+ positively selected. The source of this sequence is a woman in her twenties or thirties in good health. The CDR3: CASRRDSTNQPQHF. The DNA for the CDR3 is TGTGCCAGCAGGCGGGACAGTACCAATCAGCCCCAGCATTTT.